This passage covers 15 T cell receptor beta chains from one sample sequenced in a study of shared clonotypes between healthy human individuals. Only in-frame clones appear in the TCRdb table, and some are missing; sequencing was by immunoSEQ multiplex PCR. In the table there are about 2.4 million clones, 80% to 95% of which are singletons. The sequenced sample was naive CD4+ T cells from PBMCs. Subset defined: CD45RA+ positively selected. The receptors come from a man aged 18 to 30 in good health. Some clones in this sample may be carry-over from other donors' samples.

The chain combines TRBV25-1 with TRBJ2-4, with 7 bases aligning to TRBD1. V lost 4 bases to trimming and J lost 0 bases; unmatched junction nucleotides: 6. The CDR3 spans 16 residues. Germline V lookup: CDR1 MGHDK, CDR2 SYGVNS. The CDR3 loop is CASSGRQGLAKNIQYF. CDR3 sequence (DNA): TGTGCCAGCAGTGGGCGACAGGGTCTAGCCAAAAACATTCAGTACTTC.

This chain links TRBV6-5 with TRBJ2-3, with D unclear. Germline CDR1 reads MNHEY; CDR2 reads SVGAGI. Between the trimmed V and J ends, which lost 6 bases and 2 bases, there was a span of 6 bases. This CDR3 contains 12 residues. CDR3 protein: CASSRHTDTQYF. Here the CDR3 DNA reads TGTGCCAGCAGCCGTCACACAGATACGCAGTATTTT.

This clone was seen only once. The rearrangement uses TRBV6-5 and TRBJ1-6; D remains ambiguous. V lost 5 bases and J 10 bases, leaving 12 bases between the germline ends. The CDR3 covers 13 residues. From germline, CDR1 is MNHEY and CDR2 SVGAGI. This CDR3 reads CASSSPSFSPLHF. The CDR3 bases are TGTGCCAGCAGTAGTCCCAGTTTCTCACCCCTCCACTTT.

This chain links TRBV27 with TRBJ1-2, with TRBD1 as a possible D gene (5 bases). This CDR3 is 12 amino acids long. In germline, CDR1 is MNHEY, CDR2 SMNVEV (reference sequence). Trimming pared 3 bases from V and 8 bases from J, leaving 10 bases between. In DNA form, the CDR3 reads TGTGCCAGCAGTTTTAGGAGGGGAGGCTACACCTTC. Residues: CASSFRRGGYTF.

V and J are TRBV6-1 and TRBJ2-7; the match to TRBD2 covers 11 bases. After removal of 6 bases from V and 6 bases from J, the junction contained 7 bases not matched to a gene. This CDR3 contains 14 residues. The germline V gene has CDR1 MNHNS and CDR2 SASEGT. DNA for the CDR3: TGTGCCAGCAGGACACTAGCGGGAGCGGCCGAGCAGTACTTC. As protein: CASRTLAGAAEQYF.

The chain's CDR3 is CAWGLLRSTEAFF. The CDR3 bases are TGTGCCTGGGGCCTTCTGAGGAGCACTGAAGCTTTCTTT. This chain links TRBV30 with TRBJ1-1; no firm D call. This CDR3 has 13 residues. The ends were cut back, 5 bases at V and 4 bases at J, with 14 bases in the middle. CDR1 and CDR2 (germline): GTSNPN, SVGIG (reference sequence).

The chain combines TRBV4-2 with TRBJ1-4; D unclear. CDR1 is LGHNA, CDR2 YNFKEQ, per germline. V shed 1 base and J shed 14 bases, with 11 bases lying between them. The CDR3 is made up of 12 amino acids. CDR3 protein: CASSQGPRPLFF. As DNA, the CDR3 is TGTGCCAGCAGCCAAGGTCCACGTCCGCTGTTTTTT.

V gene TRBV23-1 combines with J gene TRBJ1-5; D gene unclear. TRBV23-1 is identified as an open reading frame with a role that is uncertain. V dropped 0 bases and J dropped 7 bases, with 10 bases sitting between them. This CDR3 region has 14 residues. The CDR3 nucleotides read TGCGCCAGCAGTCAATCGCGGACGGGGCAGCCCCAGCATTTT. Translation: CASSQSRTGQPQHF.

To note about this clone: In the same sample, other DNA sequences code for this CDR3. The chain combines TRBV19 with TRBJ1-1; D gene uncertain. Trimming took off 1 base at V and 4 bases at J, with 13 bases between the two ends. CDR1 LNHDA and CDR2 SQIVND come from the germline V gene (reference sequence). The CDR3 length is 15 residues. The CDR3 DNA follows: TGTGCCAGTAGTATAGGAGGAGGGAGGGCCACTGAAGCTTTCTTT. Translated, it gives CASSIGGGRATEAFF.

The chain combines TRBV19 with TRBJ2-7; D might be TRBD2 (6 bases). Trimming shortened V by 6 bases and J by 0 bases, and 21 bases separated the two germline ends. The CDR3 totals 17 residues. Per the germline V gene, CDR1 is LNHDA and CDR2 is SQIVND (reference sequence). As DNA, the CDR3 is TGTGCCAGTAGAAAAATCGGTAGGGCGGGAAGCTCCTACGAGCAGTACTTC. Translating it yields CASRKIGRAGSSYEQYF.

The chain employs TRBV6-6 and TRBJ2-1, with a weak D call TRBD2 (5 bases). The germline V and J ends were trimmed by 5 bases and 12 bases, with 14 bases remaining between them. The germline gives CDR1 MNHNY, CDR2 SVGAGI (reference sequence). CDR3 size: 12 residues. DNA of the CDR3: TGTGCCAGCAGTACGCCTAGCAGCGTGCAGTTCTTC. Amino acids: CASSTPSSVQFF.

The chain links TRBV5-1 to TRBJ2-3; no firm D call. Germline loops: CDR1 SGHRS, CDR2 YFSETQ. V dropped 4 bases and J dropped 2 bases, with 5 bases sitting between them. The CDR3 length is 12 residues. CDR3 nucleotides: TGCGCCAGCAGCAAACCCACAGATACGCAGTATTTT. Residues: CASSKPTDTQYF.

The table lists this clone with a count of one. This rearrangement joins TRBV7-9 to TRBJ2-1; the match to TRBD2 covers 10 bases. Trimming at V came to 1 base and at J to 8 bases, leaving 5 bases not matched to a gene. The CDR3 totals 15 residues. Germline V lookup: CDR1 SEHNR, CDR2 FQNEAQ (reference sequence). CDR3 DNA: TGTGCCAGCAGCTTAGTTACTAGCGGGGTTTATGAGCAGTTCTTC. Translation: CASSLVTSGVYEQFF.

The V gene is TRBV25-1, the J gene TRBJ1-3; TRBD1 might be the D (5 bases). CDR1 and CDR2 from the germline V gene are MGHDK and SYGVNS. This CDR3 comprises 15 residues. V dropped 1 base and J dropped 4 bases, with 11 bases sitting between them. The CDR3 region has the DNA TGTGCCAGCAGTGAATTTGGGGGATTCGGAAACACCATATATTTT. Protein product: CASSEFGGFGNTIYF.

CDR3 sequence reads: CASSVVSGSSGEQFF. In DNA form, the CDR3 reads TGTGCCAGCAGCGTAGTTAGCGGGAGTTCGGGTGAGCAGTTCTTC. This chain links TRBV9 with TRBJ2-1; TRBD2 matches at 9 bases. CDR1 SGDLS and CDR2 YYNGEE come from the germline V gene. CDR3 length: 15 residues. V lost 0 bases, J lost 9 bases, and 7 bases stayed unmatched.